This T cell receptor (beta chain) was identified during a study of cytomegalovirus exposure and HLA in healthy donors (dated by TCRdb to about 2017). Broadly, across the study: According to an earlier analysis of a few hundred of the donors, about 179 million T cells yielded some 120 million unique TCR beta sequences and 250 to 350 Gb of sequence data. Approximately 300 gigabases of sequencing data and 91 million or so unique TCR sequences made up an early release that covered 640 HLA-typed donors. Of the roughly 400 genotyped donors, approximately 83% fell in the genetic ancestry cluster associated with self-reported Caucasian donors. The study was designed to test whether signatures of past pathogen exposure could be identified by cataloging public T cell receptors. The study profiled the T cell repertoires of more than 500 subjects by immunosequencing and related them to cytomegalovirus serostatus. A separate validation cohort of 90 to 150 different subjects was used in addition to the roughly 670-subject first cohort. The study combined high-throughput TCR immunosequencing, statistical association of individual TCRs with disease status, and machine learning to predict cytomegalovirus infection status. A later analysis re-examined previously published TCR beta repertoires from several hundred donors and added high-resolution HLA genotyping to investigate patterns of TCR occurrence. Rather than drawing on any new phenotypic data, the later analysis identified candidate immune exposures from TCR beta sequences and the way those sequences occurred across donors. An earlier analysis of roughly 600 of the donors used high-throughput TCR beta sequencing to judge whether each TCR beta V gene segment behaved as functional or pseudogenic. Donor age, sex, ethnicity and CMV serostatus were compiled alongside the repertoire data. Genome-wide SNP genotypes for about 65% of the roughly 670 donors were used in a later genetic analysis, which treated that subset as a discovery cohort. All discovery cohort repertoires had been generated using a single sequencing platform. HLA typing included class I and class II loci at four-digit resolution. Typing coverage varied by locus: roughly 620-630 donors for A, B, C, DRB1 and DQB1; under 550 for DQA1; 600 to 610 for DPA1; roughly 470 for DPB1. A handful of DR-DQ haplotypes were handled as single units for association and clustering because linkage in the cohort was strong. On average, roughly 200,000 unique TCR beta nucleotide sequences were sequenced per donor among about 400 genotyped donors of the cohort, with 15% to 20% of those sequences being non-productive.

Broad study findings and their caveats: Most TCR sequences were seen in very few donors, while some public TCRs were found in many individuals. In a later analysis, the rate of TCR association differed among HLA loci, with DRB1 alleles having the most associated TCRs and HLA-C alleles having the fewest. In a later analysis, HLA-associated TCR beta chains showed more clonal expansion and lower generation probabilities than non-associated chains that were equally common. Roughly uniform sequencing depth across donors was assumed in presence/absence analyses, although this assumption may not hold. Only TCR beta chains were sequenced in this cohort, and the absence of alpha or paired-chain data limited detectable features. A cluster of highly shared sequence variants was judged likely to represent a technical artifact of the sequencing pipeline. Compared with the approximately 670-donor mean, donors in an Asian-associated ancestry cluster had fewer N-insertions in productive TCRs, according to a later genetic analysis. The study listed 164 TCR beta chains as associated with cytomegalovirus. In an earlier analysis of approximately 600 of the donors, most TCR beta V segments were observed in productive rearrangements about 90% or about 30% of the time, broadly matching IMGT annotations. Because HLA typing was unavailable for some donors at each locus, only the typed subset was used in association tests. Specific HLA alleles were associated with 15,000 to 20,000 TCR beta sequences at a false discovery rate of 0.05 in a later analysis. The authors suggested that the approach could potentially be generalized to other disease states and immunological phenotypes. Linkage disequilibrium might explain the correlated functional status among segregating V segments, but an unknown experimental factor could not be excluded. Cytomegalovirus status was reported to be diagnosed by the classifier with high specificity and sensitivity in both the original and validation cohorts. For the cohort, immune exposure information was limited to CMV serostatus. A further reported finding was that TCR beta sequences accurately predicted the HLA-A and HLA-B alleles for most subjects in the first cohort. A later genetic analysis associated a missense DCLRE1C variant with V-gene and J-gene trimming of TCR beta chains, and an independent cohort replicated the association. Because the 87-base-pair reads could not distinguish some IMGT-functional V segments, including TRBV6-2 and TRBV6-3, those segments were excluded. Strong co-occurrence of HLA alleles, especially DR and DQ, made assigning TCR associations to individual alleles difficult. Several of the top co-occurrence clusters appeared to be linked to parvovirus B19, influenza, CMV and Epstein-Barr virus, according to a later analysis. The earlier analysis of 587 of the donors excluded 15 to 20 rarely observed V segments, including chromosome 9 orphons, because counts were too low. In a later analysis, most CMV-associated TCR beta chains were found to appear HLA-restricted, with HLA associations seemingly driven largely by CMV exposure. In vitro tests confirmed that three of the cytomegalovirus-associated TCR beta chains recognize cytomegalovirus antigens.

Library creation used the immunoSEQ multiplex PCR assay. For the multiplex PCR, a mixture combining 60 forward primers for TCR Vbeta segments and 13 reverse primers for TCR Jbeta segments was used. The CDR3 region of rearranged TCR beta genes was amplified from genomic DNA with a multiplex PCR assay. On the Illumina HiSeq System, the amplified TCR beta libraries were sequenced as 87-base-pair reads. On the authors' methods: A later analysis counted approximately 74 million unique TCR beta chains across the 650 to 800 repertoires, and roughly 11 million of these chains were shared by at least two donors. Raw reads were error-corrected and collapsed into unique sequences by a nearest-neighbor algorithm in which closely related sequences were merged to remove PCR and sequencing errors. Alignment of CDR3 sequences to IMGT reference sequences was used to assign V, D and J gene segments. Each retained sequence needed at least a six-nucleotide match to both a V gene segment and a J gene segment. Rearrangements were called productive when the CDR3 lacked stop codons and stayed in frame with V and J; all others were non-productive. Following IMGT convention, CDR3 was defined as the stretch from the second conserved V-encoded cysteine to the conserved J-encoded phenylalanine. The earlier analysis of 587 of the donors excluded any sequence lacking an unambiguous match to a single V gene segment. In an earlier analysis of approximately 500 of the donors, a V segment was called functional when productive rearrangements were above 56.7%, and segregating when the standard deviation between donors exceeded 5%. A statistical classification framework was built to diagnose cytomegalovirus status from the catalog of TCR beta chain sequences. In a later analysis, TCR nucleotide sequences were compared against IMGT/GENE-DB human TR gene sequences so that V and J genes could be assigned. Using the TCRdist pipeline, a later analysis assigned CDR3 sequences along with most-parsimonious VDJ recombination scenarios. In a later analysis, every TCR beta chain was defined by the combination of its CDR3 amino acid sequence and its V-gene family, and reads without a unique V-gene family were dropped. As a way to deal with suspected cross-contamination and a sequencing artifact, a later analysis dropped hundreds of nucleotide sequences that were highly shared and had low generation probability. In a later analysis, a clonal expansion index for each public chain was calculated from normalized within-repertoire ranks of inferred template counts. Generation probabilities in a later analysis came from a VDJ recombination model fitted to out-of-frame rearrangements, and those results were checked against IGoR. In a later analysis, TCR-TCR, TCR-HLA and TCR-CMV co-occurrence was scored with hypergeometric tests, and a repertoire-size bias correction was applied to TCR pairs. A later analysis estimated false discovery rates by permuting HLA or CMV assignments 20 times. A later analysis grouped co-occurring TCRs with DBSCAN, adding TCRdist sequence similarity when clustering within HLA-allele-positive subsets. Repertoires with fewer than 30,000 or more than 120,000 public chains, plus five repertoires with anomalous nucleotide sharing, were excluded from co-occurrence clustering. TCRdb stores this immuneACCESS table with in-frame sequences only. Part of the clones is absent; in the studies checked, under half of the shortfall reflects unresolved V genes, and no reason is known for the rest. V and J calls and clone size are copied from that table; D and trimming were computed from the DNA. A total of approximately 120,000 clones appear in this sample, roughly 82% of them only once. The ten top clones hold over 10% of the sample.

From its cysteine to its phenylalanine, the CDR3 spans 14 amino acids. CDR3 DNA is the only sequence kept; it has 42 bases, read in frame from the first base. For this chain, trimming is 6 bases at the V end and 6 bases at the J end, and the number of junction bases without a gene match is 6. From a lookup of the germline V gene, CDR1 and CDR2 are MGHRA and YSYEKL. In total, more than 500 healthy bone marrow donors made up the cohort. Cohort members were all nominally healthy when sampled, although unrecorded immune exposures were likely present. The donor tested CMV seropositive and was one of the 289 seropositive cohort members. Every donor gave a peripheral blood sample, and the peripheral blood mononuclear cells from that sample were used for TCR beta sequencing. The Qiagen DNeasy Blood Extraction Kit was used to extract genomic DNA from the blood cell samples. Points on this clone: This receptor's antigen is unknown. No base-level quality is on record; no much larger clone is a single base apart.

Input material: PBMCs. Recombination connected TRBV4-1 to TRBJ2-2; 8 bases in the junction line up with TRBD1. The TCR sequence derives from a woman between 40 and 50 years old in good health and CMV-seropositive. The CDR3 has the sequence CASSDRGNSGELFF. The sequenced DNA is TGCGCCAGCAGTGACAGGGGAAACTCCGGGGAGCTGTTTTTT.